This TCR beta chain stems from a study of T cells expressing NK-cell markers. On the study more broadly: Sorted CD3+CD56+NKG2C+, CD3+CD56+NKG2C- and CD3+CD56-NKG2C+ T cells supplied TCR beta repertoires. Study-wide results and caveats: HCMV specificity of the expanded NKG2C+ T cell clones stayed unclear.

CDR1 is LGHDT and CDR2 is YNNKEL in the germline V gene (reference sequence). This CDR3 has 15 amino acids. Template switching by 5'RACE with UMIs generated the TCR beta cDNA. TCRdb re-called the 5' RACE reads, yielding one record per CDR3 amino acid sequence without DNA. With about 260,000 distinct CDR3 sequences in the sample, the ten largest clones hold about 0.4%. Comments on this clonotype: Its specificity is not known.

The TCR originated in a man aged 18 to 35 in good health. This chain uses TRBV3-1 with TRBJ1-1; TCRdb outputs TRBD1, but without DNA this stays unchecked. Sequenced material: blood T cells: a sorted CD56 or NKG2C T cell subset, CD4+ or CD8+ T cells, or bulk PBMC T cells (not recorded which). CDR3 loop: CASSQRDRSGTEAFF.